The clone carrying this T cell receptor beta chain was recorded at least ten times. Antigen unknown. These data come from a study of Ad26.COV2.S vaccination and SARS-CoV-2 variants. Looking at the study overall: Among those in the COV1001 Ad26.COV2.S trial arm was the donor. The authors gave Ad26.COV2.S intramuscularly, either once or twice 56 days apart. General study results and limits: People who got the vaccine or the placebo had similar non-spike TCR breadth. Analytic work on TCR breadth and depth might have understated the full extent of total T cell responses.

Germline V gene lookup returns CDR1 SGDLS and CDR2 YYNGEE. V shed 0 bases and J shed 1 base, with 10 bases lying between them. CDR3 length: 15 residues. The treatment: roughly 19 received Ad26.COV2.S at low or high dose, single or two shots; about 5 received placebo; per-sample allocation not given. Specimen acquisition occurred on day 63 following the initial vaccine or placebo injection. Libraries were prepared by immunoSEQ multiplex PCR; TCRdb keeps only in-frame clonotypes and omits some of them. The profile shows a few hundred thousand clones, around four fifths of them singletons. The sequence derives from a person between 18 and 59 years old who received the Ad26.COV2.S COVID-19 vaccine or a placebo. The chain uses TRBV9 and TRBJ1-2; D might be TRBD1 (5 bases). The sample here was peripheral blood, taken in a trial of Ad26.COV2.S vaccine versus placebo. The CDR3 DNA follows: TGTGCCAGCAGCGTAGGGCAGGGTAATAACTATGGCTACACCTTC. Its translation is CASSVGQGNNYGYTF. Variable domain in full (rest from reference TRBV9 and TRBJ1-2): DSGVTQTPKHLITATGQRVTLRCSPRSGDLSVYWYQQSLDQGLQFLIQYYNGEERAKGNILERFSAQQFPDLHSELNLSSLELGDSALYFCASSVGQGNNYGYTFGSGTRLTVV.